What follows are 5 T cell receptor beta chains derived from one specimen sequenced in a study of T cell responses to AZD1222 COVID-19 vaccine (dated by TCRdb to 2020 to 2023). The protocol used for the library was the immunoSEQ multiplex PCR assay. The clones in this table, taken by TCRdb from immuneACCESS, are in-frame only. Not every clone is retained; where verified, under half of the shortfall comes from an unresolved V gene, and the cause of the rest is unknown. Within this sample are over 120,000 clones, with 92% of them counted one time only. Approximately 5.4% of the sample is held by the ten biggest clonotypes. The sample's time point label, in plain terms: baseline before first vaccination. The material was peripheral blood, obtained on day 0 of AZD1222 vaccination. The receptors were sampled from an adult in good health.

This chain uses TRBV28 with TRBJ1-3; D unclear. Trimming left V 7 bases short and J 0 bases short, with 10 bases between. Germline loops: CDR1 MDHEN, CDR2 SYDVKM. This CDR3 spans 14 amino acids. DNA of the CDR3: TGTGCCAGCATATCAGTGAACTCTGGAAACACCATATATTTT. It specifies CASISVNSGNTIYF.

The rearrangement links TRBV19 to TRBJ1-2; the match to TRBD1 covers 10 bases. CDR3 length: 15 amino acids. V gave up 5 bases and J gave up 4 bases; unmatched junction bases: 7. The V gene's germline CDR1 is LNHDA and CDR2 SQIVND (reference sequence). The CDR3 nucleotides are TGTGCCAGTAGTGGGGACAGGGGTAGGGGCTATGGCTACACCTTC. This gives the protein CASSGDRGRGYGYTF.

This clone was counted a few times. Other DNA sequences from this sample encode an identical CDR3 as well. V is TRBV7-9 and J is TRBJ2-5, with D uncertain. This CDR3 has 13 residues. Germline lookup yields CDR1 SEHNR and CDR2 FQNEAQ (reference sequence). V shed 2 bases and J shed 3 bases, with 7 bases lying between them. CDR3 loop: CASSLPPKETQYF. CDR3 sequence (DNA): TGTGCCAGCAGCTTACCTCCGAAAGAGACCCAGTACTTC. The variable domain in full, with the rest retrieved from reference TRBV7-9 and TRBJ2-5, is DTGVSQNPRHKITKRGQNVTFRCDPISEHNRLYWYRQTLGQGPEFLTYFQNEAQLEKSRLLSDRFSAERPKGSFSTLEIQRTEQGDSAMYLCASSLPPKETQYFGPGTRLLVL.

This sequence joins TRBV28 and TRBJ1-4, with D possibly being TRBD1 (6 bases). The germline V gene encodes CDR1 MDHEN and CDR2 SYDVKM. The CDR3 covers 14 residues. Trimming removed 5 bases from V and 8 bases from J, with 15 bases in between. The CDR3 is CASSQQGLREKLFF. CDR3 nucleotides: TGTGCCAGCAGTCAACAGGGTCTACGGGAAAAACTGTTTTTT.

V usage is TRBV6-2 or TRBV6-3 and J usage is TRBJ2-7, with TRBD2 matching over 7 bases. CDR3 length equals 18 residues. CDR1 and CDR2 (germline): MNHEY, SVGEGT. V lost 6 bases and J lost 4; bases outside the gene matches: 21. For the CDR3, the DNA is TGTGCCAGCAGCTCCCCCCACGGGGGGAAGGAATGGGGGTACGAGCAGTACTTC. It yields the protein CASSSPHGGKEWGYEQYF.